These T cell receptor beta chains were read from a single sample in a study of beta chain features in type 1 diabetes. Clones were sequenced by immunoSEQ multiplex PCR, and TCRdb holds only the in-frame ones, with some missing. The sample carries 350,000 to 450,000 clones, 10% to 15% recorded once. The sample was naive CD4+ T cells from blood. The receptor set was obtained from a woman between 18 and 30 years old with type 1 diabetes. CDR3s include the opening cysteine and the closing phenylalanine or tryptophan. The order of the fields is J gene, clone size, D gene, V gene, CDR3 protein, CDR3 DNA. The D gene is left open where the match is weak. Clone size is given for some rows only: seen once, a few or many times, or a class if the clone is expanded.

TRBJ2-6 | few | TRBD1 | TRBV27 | CASSPRTGLPSGANVLTF | TGTGCCAGCAGTCCACGGACAGGGCTCCCCTCTGGGGCCAACGTCCTGACTTTC
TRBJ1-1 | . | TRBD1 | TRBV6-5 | CASSYRTGGTEAFF | TGTGCCAGCAGTTATAGGACAGGAGGCACTGAAGCTTTCTTT
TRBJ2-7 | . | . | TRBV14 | CASSQGSSYEQYF | TGTGCCAGCAGCCAAGGGAGTTCCTACGAGCAGTACTTC
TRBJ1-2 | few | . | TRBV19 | CASSVRNYGYTF | TGTGCCAGTAGTGTCCGGAACTATGGCTACACCTTC
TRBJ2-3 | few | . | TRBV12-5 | CASNRDTTDTQYF | TGTGCTAGTAACCGGGACACCACAGATACGCAGTATTTT
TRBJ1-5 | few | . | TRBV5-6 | CASSLRGYNQPQHF | TGTGCCAGCAGCTTAAGAGGGTACAATCAGCCCCAGCATTTT
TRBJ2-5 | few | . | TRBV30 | CAWSHGSQETQYF | TGTGCCTGGAGTCACGGGTCCCAAGAGACCCAGTACTTC
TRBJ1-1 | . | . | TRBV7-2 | CASSPGYSQGSTEAFF | TGTGCCAGCAGCCCGGGATACTCACAGGGAAGCACTGAAGCTTTCTTT
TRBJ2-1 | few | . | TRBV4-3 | CASSQPGPRNEQFF | TGCGCCAGCAGCCAGCCCGGCCCTAGGAATGAGCAGTTCTTC
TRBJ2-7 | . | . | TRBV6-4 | CASSFRDEQYF | TGTGCCAGCAGTTTTAGAGACGAGCAGTACTTC
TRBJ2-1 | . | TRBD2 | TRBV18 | CASSLGLAGYNEQFF | TGTGCCAGCTCACTAGGACTAGCGGGCTACAATGAGCAGTTCTTC
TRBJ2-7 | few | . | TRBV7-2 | CASSSRGYEQYF | TGTGCCAGCAGCTCAAGGGGATACGAGCAGTACTTC
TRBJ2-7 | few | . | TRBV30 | CAWGRRVGQYF | TGTGCCTGGGGGAGACGGGTGGGGCAGTACTTC
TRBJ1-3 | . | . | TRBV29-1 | CSALRRDTIYF | TGCAGCGCCCTTCGCCGGGACACCATATATTTT
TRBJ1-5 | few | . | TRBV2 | CASREGREPQHF | TGTGCCAGCCGCGAGGGTCGGGAGCCCCAGCATTTT
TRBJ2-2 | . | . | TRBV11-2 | CASSLAYRGGLFF | TGTGCCAGCAGCTTAGCCTATCGAGGAGGGCTGTTTTTT
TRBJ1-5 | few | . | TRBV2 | CASSAEGGSQPQHF | TGTGCCAGCAGTGCGGAGGGGGGGTCTCAGCCCCAGCATTTT
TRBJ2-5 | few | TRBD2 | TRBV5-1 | CASSIGTSAMETQYF | TGCGCCAGCAGCATCGGGACTAGCGCTATGGAGACCCAGTACTTC
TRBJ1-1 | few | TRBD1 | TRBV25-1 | CASSEWEGGVNTEAFF | TGTGCCAGCAGTGAATGGGAAGGGGGCGTAAACACTGAAGCTTTCTTT
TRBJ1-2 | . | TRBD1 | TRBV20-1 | CSARQGTGYTF | TGCAGTGCGCGACAGGGGACCGGCTACACCTTC
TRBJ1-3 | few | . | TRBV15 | CATTSGNTIYF | TGTGCCACCACTTCTGGAAACACCATATATTTT